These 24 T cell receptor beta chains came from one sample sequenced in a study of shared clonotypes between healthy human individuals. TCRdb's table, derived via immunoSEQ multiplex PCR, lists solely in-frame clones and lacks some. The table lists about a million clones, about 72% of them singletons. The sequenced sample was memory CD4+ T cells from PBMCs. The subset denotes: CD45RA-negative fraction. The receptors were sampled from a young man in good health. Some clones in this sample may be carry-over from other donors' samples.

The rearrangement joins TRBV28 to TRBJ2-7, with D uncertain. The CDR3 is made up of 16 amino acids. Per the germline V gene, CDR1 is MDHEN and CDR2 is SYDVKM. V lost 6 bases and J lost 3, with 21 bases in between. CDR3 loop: CASSLYPLKGRYEQYF. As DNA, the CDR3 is TGTGCCAGCAGCCTCTACCCCTTAAAGGGCCGCTACGAGCAGTACTTC.

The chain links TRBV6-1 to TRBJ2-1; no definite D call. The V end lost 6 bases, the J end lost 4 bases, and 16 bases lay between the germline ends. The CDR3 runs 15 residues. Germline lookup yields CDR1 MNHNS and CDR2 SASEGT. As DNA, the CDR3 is TGTGCCAGCAGGGGATCCGGCCCATCATACAATGAGCAGTTCTTC. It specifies CASRGSGPSYNEQFF.

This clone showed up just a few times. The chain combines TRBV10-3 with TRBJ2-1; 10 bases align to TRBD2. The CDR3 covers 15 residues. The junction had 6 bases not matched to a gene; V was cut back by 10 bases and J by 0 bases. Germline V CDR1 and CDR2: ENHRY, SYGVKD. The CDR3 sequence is CATKREGSSYNEQFF. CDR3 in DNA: TGTGCCACAAAGCGGGAGGGCAGCTCCTACAATGAGCAGTTCTTC.

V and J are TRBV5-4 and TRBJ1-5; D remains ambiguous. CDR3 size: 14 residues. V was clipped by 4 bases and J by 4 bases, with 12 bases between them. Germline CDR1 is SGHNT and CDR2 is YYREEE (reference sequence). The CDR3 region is CASSGRVGNQPQHF. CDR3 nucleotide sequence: TGTGCCAGCAGCGGTCGTGTGGGAAATCAGCCCCAGCATTTT.

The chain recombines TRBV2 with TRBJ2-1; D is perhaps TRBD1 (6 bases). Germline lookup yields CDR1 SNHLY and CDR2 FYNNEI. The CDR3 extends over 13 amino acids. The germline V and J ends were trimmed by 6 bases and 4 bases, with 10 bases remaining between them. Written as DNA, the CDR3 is TGTGCCAGCAGCGCTACAGGGTACAATGAGCAGTTCTTC. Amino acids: CASSATGYNEQFF.

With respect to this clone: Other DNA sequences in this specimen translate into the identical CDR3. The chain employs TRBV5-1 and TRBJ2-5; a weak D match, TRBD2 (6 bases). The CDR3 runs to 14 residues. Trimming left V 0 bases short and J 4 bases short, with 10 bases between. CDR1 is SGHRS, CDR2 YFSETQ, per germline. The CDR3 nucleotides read TGCGCCAGCAGCTTGGGGGCGGGGAGAGAGACCCAGTACTTC. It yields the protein CASSLGAGRETQYF.

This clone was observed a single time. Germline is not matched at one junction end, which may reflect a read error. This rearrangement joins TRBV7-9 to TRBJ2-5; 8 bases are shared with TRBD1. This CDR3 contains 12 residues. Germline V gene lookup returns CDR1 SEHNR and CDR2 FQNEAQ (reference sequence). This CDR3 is CASSYVRTGMNF. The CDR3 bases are TGTGCCAGCAGCTACGTCAGGACAGGGATGAACTTC.

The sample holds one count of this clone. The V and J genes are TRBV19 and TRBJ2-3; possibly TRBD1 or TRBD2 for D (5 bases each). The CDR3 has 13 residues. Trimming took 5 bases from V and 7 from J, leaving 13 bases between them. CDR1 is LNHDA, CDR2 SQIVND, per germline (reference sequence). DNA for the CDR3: TGTGCCAGTAGTGTGGGAGACAGTAATACGCAGTATTTT. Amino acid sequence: CASSVGDSNTQYF.

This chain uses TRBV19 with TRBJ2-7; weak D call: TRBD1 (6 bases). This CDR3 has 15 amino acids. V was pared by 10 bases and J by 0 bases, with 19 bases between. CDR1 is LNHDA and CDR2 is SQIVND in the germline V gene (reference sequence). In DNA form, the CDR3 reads TGTGCCACCGAAAACAGGGACGGATCCTCCTACGAGCAGTACTTC. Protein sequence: CATENRDGSSYEQYF.

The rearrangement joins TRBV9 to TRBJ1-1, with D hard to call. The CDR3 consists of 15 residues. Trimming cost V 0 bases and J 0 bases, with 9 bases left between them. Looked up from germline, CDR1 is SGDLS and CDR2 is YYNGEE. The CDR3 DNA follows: TGTGCCAGCAGCGTAGGGGCCGAAGTGAACACTGAAGCTTTCTTT. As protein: CASSVGAEVNTEAFF.

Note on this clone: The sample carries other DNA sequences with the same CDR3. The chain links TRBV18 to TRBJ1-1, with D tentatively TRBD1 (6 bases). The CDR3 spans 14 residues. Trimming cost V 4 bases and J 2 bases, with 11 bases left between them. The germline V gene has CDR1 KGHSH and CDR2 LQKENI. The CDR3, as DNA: TGTGCCAGCTCACTAGGAGGGACAAACACTGAAGCTTTCTTT. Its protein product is CASSLGGTNTEAFF.

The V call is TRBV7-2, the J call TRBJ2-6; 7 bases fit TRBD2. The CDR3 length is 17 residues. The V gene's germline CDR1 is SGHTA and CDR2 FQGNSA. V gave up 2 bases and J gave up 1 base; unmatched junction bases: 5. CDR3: CASSLYGEGSGANVLTF. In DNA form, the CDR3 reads TGTGCCAGCAGCTTATATGGGGAGGGATCTGGGGCCAACGTCCTGACTTTC.

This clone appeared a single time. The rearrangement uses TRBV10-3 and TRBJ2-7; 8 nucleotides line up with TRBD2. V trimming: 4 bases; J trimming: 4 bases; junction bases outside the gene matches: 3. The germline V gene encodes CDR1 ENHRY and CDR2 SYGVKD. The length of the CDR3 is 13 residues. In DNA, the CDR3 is TGTGCCATCAGTGGGACTAGCCAGTACGAGCAGTACTTC. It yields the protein CAISGTSQYEQYF.

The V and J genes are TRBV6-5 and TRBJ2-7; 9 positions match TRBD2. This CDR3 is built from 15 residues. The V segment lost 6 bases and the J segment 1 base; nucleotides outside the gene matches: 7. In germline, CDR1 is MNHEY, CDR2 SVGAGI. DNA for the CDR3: TGTGCCAGCAGAAAGCGCCTAGCGGGGTCCTACGAGCAGTACTTC. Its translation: CASRKRLAGSYEQYF.

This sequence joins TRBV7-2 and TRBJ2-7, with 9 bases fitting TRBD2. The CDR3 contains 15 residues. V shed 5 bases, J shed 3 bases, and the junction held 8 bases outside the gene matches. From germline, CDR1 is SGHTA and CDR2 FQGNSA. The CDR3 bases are TGTGCCAGCAGCCCCGGGGCGGGAGGGGGCTACGAGCAGTACTTC. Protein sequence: CASSPGAGGGYEQYF.

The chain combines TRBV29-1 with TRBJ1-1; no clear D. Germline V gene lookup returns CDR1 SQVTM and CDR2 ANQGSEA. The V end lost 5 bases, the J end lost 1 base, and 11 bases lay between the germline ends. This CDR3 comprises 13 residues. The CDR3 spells CSVRRARNTEAFF. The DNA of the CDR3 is TGCAGCGTTCGGAGGGCTCGGAACACTGAAGCTTTCTTT.

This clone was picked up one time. The CDR3 sequence is CASSLGRRAGETQYF. The CDR3 coding sequence is TGCGCCAGCAGCTTGGGAAGGAGGGCGGGGGAGACCCAGTACTTC. This chain uses TRBV5-1 with TRBJ2-5; tentatively, D is TRBD2 (6 bases). Germline CDR1 and CDR2: SGHRS and YFSETQ. The CDR3 length is 15 residues. V was trimmed by 0 bases and J by 5 bases, leaving 14 bases between them.

The CDR3 is CASSTTGMRGYNEQFF. DNA for the CDR3: TGCGCCAGCAGCACAACAGGGATGAGAGGGTACAATGAGCAGTTCTTC. V usage is TRBV5-1 and J usage is TRBJ2-1; D perhaps matches TRBD1 (6 bases). From germline, CDR1 is SGHRS and CDR2 YFSETQ. V lost 4 bases and J lost 4, with 18 bases in between. The CDR3 sequence is 16 residues long.

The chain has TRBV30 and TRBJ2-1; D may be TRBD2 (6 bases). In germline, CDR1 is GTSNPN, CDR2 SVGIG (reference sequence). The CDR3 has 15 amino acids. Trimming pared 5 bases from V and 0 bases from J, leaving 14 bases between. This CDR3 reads CAWVKAGSSYNEQFF. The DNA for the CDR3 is TGTGCCTGGGTCAAGGCGGGGAGCTCCTACAATGAGCAGTTCTTC.

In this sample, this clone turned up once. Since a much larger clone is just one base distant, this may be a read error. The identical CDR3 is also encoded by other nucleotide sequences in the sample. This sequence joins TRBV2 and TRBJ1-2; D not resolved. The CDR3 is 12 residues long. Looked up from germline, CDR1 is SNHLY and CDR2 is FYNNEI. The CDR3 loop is CASIAVGGGYTF. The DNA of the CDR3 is TGTGCCAGCATAGCGGTAGGAGGTGGCTATACCTTC.

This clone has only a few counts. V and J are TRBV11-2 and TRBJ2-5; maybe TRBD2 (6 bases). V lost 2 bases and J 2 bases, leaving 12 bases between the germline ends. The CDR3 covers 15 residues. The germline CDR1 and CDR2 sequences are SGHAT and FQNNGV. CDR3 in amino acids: CASSLNGRLQETQYF. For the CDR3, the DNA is TGTGCCAGCAGCTTAAACGGGAGACTACAAGAGACCCAGTACTTC.

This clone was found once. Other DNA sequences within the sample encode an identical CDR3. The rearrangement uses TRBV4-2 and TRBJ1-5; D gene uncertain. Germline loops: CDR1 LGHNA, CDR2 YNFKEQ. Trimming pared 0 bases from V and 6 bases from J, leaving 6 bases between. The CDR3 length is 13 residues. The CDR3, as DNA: TGTGCCAGCAGCCAAGATTTAGGTCAGCCCCAGCATTTT. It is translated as CASSQDLGQPQHF.

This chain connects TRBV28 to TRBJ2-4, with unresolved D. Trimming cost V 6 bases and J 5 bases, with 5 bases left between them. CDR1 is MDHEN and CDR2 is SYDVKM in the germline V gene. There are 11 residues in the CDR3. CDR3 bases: TGTGCCAGCAGGGCAGAAAACATTCAGTACTTC. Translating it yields CASRAENIQYF.

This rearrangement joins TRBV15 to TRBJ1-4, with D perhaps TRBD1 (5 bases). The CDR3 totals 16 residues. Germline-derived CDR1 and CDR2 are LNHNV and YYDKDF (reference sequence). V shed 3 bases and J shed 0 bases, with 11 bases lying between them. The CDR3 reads CATSRGDVATNEKLFF. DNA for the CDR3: TGTGCCACCAGCAGGGGGGATGTTGCAACTAATGAAAAACTGTTTTTT.